The clone carrying this T cell receptor beta chain was recorded once. The antigen remains undetermined. Measured with immunoSEQ multiplex PCR; TCRdb has only the in-frame clones, and not every one. The data contain around 65,000 clones, approximately 87% of them singletons. The CDR3 length is 15 residues. CDR1 is LGHDT and CDR2 is YNNKEL in the germline V gene (reference sequence). Trimming removed 4 bases at V and 0 bases at J, with 12 bases between. The data derive from a study of T cell responses to AZD1222 COVID-19 vaccine. Findings and limits, study-wide: Seropositive AZD1222 recipients at baseline numbered only five or six. Mostly white British, mostly female donors; authors suggested clonal diversity may be underestimated. The study reported that nearly half of spike-specific TCRs target unmutated variant regions.

The receptor was isolated from an adult who received the AZD1222 COVID-19 vaccine. V usage is TRBV3-1 (or the pseudogene TRBV3-2) and J usage is TRBJ2-5; no reliable D call. The sequences come from peripheral blood, collected 28 days after the second AZD1222 dose. The CDR3 loop is CASSPARLYQETQYF. CDR3 sequence (DNA): TGTGCCAGCAGCCCCGCAAGACTGTACCAAGAGACCCAGTACTTC.